This TCR beta chain was profiled in a study of T cell responses to AZD1222 COVID-19 vaccine. Germline lookup yields CDR1 LGHNA and CDR2 YSLEER. The CDR3 totals 16 residues. The V end lost 1 base, the J end lost 1 base, and 14 bases lay between the germline ends. TCRdb's table, derived via immunoSEQ multiplex PCR, lists solely in-frame clones and lacks some. The top ten clones hold around 4.5% of a sample with about 160,000 clones, about 90% of them seen once. The V and J genes are TRBV4-3 and TRBJ2-7; D assignment may be TRBD1 or TRBD2 (6 bases each). The sequence was collected from an adult in good health. The material sequenced was peripheral blood, taken on day 0 of MenACWY control vaccination. CDR3: CASSQGARGTSYEQYF. The CDR3 coding sequence is TGCGCCAGCAGCCAAGGGGCCCGGGGGACATCCTACGAGCAGTACTTC.